This TCR beta chain was found in a study of blood T cell repertoires in COVID-19. At the level of the study: Acute and convalescent COVID-19 samples came from the United States, Italy and Spain. The cDNA or gDNA used as material had been derived from T cells, B-cell-depleted T cells, or PBMCs.

This clone was seen a few times. How the authors handled the data: Nucleated cell counts were estimated from reference gene primer amplification. The protocol was immunoSEQ multiplex PCR, while the TCRdb copy is restricted to in-frame clones and leaves out a portion. V, J and clone size are taken as reported in that table, and D and trimming were inferred from the DNA itself. The sample shows 250,000 or so clones, 83% of them seen only once. This clonotype was obtained from a human donor in a cohort sampled during active COVID-19. The sequencing sample was made of peripheral blood.

CDR3 coding DNA: TGTGCCATCAAGTGGCAAGACACCGGGGAGCTGTTTTTT. It is translated as CAIKWQDTGELFF. This chain joins TRBV10-3 and TRBJ2-2; no clear D gene. Germline assignment: CDR1 ENHRY and CDR2 SYGVKD. The V gene lost 7 bases and the J gene lost 3 bases, with 9 bases spanning the gap. There are 13 residues in the CDR3.